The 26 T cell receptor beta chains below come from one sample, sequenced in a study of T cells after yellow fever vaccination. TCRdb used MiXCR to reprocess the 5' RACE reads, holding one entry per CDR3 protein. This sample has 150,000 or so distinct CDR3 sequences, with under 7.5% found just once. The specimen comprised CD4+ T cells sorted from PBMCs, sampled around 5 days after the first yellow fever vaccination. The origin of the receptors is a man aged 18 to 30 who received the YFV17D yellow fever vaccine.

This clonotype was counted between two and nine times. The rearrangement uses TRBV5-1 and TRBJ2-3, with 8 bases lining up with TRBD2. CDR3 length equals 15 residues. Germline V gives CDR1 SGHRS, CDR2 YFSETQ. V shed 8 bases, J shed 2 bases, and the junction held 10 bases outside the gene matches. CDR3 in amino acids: CASTGGGVITDTQYF. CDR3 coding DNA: TGCGCCAGTACCGGGGGGGGGGTGATCACAGATACGCAGTATTTT.

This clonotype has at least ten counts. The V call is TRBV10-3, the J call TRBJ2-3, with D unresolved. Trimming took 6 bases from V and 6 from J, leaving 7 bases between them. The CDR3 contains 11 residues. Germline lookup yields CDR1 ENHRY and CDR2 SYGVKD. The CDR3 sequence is CAIRERDTQYF. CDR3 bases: TGTGCCATCAGGGAGAGGGATACGCAGTATTTT.

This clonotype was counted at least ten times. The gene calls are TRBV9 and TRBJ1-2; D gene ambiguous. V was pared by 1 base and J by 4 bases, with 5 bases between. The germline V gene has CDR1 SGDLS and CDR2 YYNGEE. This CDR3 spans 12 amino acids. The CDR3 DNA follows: TGTGCCAGCAGCGTAAGCTCCTATGGCTACACCTTC. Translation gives CASSVSSYGYTF.

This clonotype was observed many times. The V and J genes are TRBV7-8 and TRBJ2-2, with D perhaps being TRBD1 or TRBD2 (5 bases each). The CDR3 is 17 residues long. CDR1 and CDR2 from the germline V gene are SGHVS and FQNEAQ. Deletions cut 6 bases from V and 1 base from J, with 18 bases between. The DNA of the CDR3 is TGTGCCAGCAGACGAGCCGGGGCCAACTTGAACACCGGGGAGCTGTTTTTT. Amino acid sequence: CASRRAGANLNTGELFF.

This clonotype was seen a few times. This CDR3 is CATTPTQGGDEKLFF. In DNA form, the CDR3 reads TGTGCCACAACTCCCACCCAGGGGGGGGATGAAAAACTGTTTTTT. The chain combines TRBV10-3 with TRBJ1-4, with 7 positions matching TRBD1. This CDR3 comprises 15 residues. Unmatched junction bases numbered 14, after V lost 10 bases and J lost 6 bases. Germline assignment: CDR1 ENHRY and CDR2 SYGVKD.

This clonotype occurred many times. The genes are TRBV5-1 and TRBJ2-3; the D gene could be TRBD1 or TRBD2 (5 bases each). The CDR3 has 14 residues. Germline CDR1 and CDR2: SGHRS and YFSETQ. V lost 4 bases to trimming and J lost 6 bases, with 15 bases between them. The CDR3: CASSPGPLRDTQYF. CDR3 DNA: TGCGCCAGCAGCCCGGGACCTCTCCGGGATACGCAGTATTTT.

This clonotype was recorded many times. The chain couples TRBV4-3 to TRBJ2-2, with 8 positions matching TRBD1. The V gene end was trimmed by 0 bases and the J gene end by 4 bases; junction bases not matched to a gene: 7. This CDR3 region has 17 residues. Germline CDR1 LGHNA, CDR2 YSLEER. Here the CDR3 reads CASSQDSRTGSTGELFF. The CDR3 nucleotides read TGCGCCAGCAGCCAAGATAGTCGGACAGGGAGCACCGGGGAGCTGTTTTTT.

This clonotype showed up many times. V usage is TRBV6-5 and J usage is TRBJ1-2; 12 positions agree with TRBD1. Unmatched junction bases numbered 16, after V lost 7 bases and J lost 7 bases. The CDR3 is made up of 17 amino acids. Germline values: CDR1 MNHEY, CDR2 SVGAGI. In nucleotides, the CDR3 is TGTGCCAGCACTTCCGCGGGTCCGGGACAGGGGGCTGTTGGCTACACCTTC. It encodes CASTSAGPGQGAVGYTF.

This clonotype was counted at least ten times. In DNA form, the CDR3 reads TGTGCCAGCTCACCACGATCACAGGGTGCGGAGACCCAGTACTTC. Its translation: CASSPRSQGAETQYF. The chain uses TRBV18 and TRBJ2-5, with D maybe TRBD1 (6 bases). Trimming pared 1 base from V and 5 bases from J, leaving 14 bases between. The V gene's germline CDR1 is KGHSH and CDR2 LQKENI. This CDR3 comprises 15 residues.

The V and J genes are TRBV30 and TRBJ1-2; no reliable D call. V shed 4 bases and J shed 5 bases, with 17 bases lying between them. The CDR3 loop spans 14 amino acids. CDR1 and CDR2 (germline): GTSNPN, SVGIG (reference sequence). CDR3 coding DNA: TGTGCCTGGATAGGTCGAGGAGTTTGGTATGGCTACACCTTC. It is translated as CAWIGRGVWYGYTF.

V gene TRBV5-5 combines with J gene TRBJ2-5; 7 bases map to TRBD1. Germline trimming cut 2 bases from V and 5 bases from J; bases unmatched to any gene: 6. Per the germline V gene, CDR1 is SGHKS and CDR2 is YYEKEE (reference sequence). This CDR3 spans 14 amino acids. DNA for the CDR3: TGTGCCAGCAGCTTCCGGGACAGTTACGAGACCCAGTACTTC. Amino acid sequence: CASSFRDSYETQYF.

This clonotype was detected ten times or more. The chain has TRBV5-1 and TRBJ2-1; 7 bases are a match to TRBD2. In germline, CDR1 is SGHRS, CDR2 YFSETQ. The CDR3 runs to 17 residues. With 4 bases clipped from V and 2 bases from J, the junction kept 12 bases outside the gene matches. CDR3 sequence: CASSPPGGPPAYNEQFF. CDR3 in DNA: TGCGCCAGCAGCCCGCCGGGGGGTCCACCCGCCTACAATGAGCAGTTCTTC.

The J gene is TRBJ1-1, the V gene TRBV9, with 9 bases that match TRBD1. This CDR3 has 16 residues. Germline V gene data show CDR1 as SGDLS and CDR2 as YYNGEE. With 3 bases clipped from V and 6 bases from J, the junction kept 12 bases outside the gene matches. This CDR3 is CASSAGDRDRNSEAFF. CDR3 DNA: TGTGCCAGCAGCGCCGGGGACAGGGATCGAAATTCTGAAGCTTTCTTT.

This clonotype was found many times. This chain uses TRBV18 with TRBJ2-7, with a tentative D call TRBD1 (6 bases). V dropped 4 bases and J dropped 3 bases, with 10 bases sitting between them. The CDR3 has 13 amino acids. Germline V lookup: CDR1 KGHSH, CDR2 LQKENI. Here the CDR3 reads CASSRDTDYEQYF. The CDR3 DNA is TGTGCCAGCTCACGGGACACCGACTACGAGCAGTACTTC.

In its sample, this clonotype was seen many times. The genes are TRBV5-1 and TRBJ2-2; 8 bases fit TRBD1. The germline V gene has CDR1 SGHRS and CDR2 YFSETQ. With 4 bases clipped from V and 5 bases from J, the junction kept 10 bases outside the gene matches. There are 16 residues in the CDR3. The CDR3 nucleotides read TGCGCCAGCAGCCTCCTGACAGGGGAGAGGACCGGGGAGCTGTTTTTT. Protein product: CASSLLTGERTGELFF.

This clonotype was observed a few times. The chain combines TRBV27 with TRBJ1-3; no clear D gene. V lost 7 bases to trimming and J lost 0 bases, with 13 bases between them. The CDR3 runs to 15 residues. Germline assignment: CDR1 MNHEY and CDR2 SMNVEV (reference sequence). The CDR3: CASKPQAVSGNTIYF. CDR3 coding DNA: TGTGCCAGCAAACCTCAGGCGGTCTCTGGAAACACCATATATTTT.

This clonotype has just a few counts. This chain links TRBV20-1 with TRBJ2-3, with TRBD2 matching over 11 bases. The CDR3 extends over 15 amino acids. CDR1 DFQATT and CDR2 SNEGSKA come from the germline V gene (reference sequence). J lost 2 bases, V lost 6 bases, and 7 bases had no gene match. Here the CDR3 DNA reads TGCAGTGCCAACCTAGCGGGGGGCTTCACAGATACGCAGTATTTT. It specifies CSANLAGGFTDTQYF.

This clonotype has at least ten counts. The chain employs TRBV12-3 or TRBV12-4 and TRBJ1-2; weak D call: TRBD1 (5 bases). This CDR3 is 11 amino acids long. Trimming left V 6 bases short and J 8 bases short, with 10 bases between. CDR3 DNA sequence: TGTGCCAGCAGATCGGGGCTAGGCTACACCTTC. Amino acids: CASRSGLGYTF.

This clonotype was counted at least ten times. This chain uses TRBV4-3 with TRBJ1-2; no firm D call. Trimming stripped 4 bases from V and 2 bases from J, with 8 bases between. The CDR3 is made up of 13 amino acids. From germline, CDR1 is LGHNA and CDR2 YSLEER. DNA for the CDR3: TGCGCCAGCAGCCGGAGTCAGAACTATGGCTACACCTTC. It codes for CASSRSQNYGYTF.

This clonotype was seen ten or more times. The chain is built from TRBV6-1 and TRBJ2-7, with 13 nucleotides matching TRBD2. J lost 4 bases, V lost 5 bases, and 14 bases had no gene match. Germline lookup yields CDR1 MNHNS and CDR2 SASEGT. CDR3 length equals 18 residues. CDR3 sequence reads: CASSPRTGTSGALYEQYF. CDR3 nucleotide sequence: TGTGCCAGCAGTCCGCGAACCGGGACTAGCGGGGCCTTATACGAGCAGTACTTC.

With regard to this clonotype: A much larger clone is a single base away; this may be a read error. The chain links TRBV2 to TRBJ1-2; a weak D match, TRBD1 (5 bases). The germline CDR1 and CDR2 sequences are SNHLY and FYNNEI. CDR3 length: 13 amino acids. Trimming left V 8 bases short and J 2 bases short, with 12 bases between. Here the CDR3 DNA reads TGTGCCAGCGGACACAGACAGAACTATGGCTACACCTTC. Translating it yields CASGHRQNYGYTF.

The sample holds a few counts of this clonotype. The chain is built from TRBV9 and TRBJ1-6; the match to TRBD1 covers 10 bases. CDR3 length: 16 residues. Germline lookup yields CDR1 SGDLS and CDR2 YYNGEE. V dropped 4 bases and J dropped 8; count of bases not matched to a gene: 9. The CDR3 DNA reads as TGTGCCAGCAGCCGGGGACAGGGGCTGGCTGATTCACCCCTCCACTTT. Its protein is CASSRGQGLADSPLHF.

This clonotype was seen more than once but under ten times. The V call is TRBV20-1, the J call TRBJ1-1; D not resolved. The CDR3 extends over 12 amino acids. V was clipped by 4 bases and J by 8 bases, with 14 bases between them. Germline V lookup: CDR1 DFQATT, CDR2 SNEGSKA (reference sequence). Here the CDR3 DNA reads TGCAGTGCTATCGAATTTACGGACGAAGCTTTCTTT. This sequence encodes CSAIEFTDEAFF.

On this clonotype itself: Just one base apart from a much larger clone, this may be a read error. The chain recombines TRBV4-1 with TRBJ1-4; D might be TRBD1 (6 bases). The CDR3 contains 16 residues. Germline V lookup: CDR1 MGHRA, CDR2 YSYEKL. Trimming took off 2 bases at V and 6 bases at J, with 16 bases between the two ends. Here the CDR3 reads CASSQPGGRTYEKLFF. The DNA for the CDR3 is TGCGCCAGCAGCCAACCTGGGGGCAGGACCTATGAAAAACTGTTTTTT.

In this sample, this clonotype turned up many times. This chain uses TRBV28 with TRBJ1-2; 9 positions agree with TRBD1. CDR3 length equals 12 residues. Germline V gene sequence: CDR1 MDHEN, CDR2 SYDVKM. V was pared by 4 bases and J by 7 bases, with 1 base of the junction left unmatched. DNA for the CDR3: TGTGCCAGCAGTTGGGACAGGGCTGGCTACACCTTC. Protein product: CASSWDRAGYTF.

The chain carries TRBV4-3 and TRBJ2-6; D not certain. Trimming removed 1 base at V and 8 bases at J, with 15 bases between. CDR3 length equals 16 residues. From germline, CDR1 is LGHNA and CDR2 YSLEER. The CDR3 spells CASSQVGPPRTNVLTF. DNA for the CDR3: TGCGCCAGCAGCCAAGTGGGCCCCCCGAGGACCAACGTCCTGACTTTC.